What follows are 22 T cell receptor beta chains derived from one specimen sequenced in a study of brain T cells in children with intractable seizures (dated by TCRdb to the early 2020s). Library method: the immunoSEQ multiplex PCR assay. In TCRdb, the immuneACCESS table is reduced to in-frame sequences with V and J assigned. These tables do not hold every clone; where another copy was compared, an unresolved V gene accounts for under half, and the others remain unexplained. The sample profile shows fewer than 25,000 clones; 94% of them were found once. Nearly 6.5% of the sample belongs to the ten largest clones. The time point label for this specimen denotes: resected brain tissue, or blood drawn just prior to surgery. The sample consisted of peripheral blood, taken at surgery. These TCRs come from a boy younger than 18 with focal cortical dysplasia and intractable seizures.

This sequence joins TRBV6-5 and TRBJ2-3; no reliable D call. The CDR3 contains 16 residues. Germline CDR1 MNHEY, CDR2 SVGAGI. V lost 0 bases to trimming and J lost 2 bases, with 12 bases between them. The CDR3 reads CASSYSLDAFTDTQYF. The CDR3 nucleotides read TGTGCCAGCAGTTACTCGTTGGACGCGTTCACAGATACGCAGTATTTT.

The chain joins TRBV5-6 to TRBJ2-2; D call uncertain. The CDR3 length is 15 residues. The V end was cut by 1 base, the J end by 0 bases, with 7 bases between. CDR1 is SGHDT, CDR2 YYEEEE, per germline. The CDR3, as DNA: TGTGCCAGCAGCTTGAGGACGACGAACACCGGGGAGCTGTTTTTT. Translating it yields CASSLRTTNTGELFF.

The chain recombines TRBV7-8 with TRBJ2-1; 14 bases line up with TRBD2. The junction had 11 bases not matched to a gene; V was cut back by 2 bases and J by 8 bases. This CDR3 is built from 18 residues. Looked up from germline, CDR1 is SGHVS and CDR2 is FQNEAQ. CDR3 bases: TGTGCCAGCAGCTTATTAAGTCCGGGACTAGCGGGAGAAGATGAGCAGTTCTTC. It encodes CASSLLSPGLAGEDEQFF. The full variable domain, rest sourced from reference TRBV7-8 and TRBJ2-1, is GAGVSQSPRYKVAKRGQDVALRCDPISGHVSLFWYQQALGQGPEFLTYFQNEAQLDKSGLPSDRFFAERPEGSVSTLKIQRTQQEDSAVYLCASSLLSPGLAGEDEQFFGPGTRLTVL.

This chain's CDR3 is CASSPPMYLRETQYF. The CDR3 nucleotides read TGTGCCAGCAGTCCGCCGATGTATCTGAGGGAGACCCAGTACTTC. J is TRBJ2-5 and V is TRBV28; unclear D gene. V shed 5 bases and J shed 5 bases, with 18 bases lying between them. CDR3 length: 15 amino acids. The germline gives CDR1 MDHEN, CDR2 SYDVKM.

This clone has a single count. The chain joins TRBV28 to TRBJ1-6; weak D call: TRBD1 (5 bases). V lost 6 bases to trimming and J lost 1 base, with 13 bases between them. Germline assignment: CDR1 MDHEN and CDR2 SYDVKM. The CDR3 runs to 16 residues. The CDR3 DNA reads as TGTGCCAGCAGGCCCGTGGGGGGTTCCTATAATTCACCCCTCCACTTT. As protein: CASRPVGGSYNSPLHF.

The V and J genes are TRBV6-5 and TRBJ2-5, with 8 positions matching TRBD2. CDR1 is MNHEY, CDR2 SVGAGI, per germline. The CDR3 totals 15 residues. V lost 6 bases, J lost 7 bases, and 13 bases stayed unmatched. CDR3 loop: CASSSLGLGLGTQYF. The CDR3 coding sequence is TGTGCCAGCAGCTCTCTGGGACTAGGGCTAGGGACCCAGTACTTC.

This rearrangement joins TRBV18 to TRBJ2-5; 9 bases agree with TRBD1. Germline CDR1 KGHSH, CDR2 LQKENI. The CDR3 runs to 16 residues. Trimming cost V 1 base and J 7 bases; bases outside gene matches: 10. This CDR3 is CASSPQGQGSTGTQYF. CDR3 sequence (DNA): TGTGCCAGCTCACCACAGGGACAGGGATCGACGGGGACCCAGTACTTC.

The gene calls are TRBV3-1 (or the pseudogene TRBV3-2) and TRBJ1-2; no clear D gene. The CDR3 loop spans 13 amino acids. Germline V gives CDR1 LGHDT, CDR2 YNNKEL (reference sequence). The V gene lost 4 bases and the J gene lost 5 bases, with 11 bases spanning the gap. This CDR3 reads CASSPDDLYGYTF. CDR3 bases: TGTGCCAGCAGCCCAGACGATCTTTATGGCTACACCTTC.

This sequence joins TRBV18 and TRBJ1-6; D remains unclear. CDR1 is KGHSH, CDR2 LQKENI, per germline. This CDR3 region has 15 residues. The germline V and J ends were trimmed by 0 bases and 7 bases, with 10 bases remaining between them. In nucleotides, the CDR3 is TGTGCCAGCTCACCACCTGCGGTAAAAAATTCACCCCTCCACTTT. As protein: CASSPPAVKNSPLHF. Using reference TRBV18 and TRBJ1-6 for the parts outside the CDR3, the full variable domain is NAGVMQNPRHLVRRRGQEARLRCSPMKGHSHVYWYRQLPEEGLKFMVYLQKENIIDESGMPKERFSAEFPKEGPSILRIQQVVRGDSAAYFCASSPPAVKNSPLHFGNGTRLTVT.

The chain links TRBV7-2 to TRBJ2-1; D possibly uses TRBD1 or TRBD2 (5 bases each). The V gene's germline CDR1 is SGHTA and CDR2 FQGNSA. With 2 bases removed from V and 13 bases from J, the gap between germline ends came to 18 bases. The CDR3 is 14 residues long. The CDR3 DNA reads TGTGCCAGCAGCTTATTTGAACGGGGACCACTTCAGTTCTTC. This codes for CASSLFERGPLQFF.

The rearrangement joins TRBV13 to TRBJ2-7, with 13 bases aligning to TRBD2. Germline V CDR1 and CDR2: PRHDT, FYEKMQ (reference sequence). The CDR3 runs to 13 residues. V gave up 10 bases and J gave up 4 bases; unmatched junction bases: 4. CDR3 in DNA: TGTGCCACTCCGGGACTAGCGGGGTACGAGCAGTACGTC. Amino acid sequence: CATPGLAGYEQYV.

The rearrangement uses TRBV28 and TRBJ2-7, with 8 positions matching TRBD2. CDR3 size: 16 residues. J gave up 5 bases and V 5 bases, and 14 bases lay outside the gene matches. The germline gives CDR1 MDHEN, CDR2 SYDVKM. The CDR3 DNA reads TGTGCCAGCAGTCCCTTACGGGAGGGAATAAAGGACGAGCAGTACGTC. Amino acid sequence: CASSPLREGIKDEQYV.

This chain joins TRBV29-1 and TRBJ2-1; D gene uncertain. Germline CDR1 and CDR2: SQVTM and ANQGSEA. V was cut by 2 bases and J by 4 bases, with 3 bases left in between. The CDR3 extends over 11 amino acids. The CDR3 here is CSVEFYNEQFF. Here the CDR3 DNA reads TGCAGCGTTGAATTTTACAATGAGCAGTTCTTC.

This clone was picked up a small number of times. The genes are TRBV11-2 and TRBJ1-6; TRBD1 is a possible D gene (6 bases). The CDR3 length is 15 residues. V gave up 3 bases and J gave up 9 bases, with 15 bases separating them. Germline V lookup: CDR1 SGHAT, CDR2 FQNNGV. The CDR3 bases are TGTGCCAGCAGCTTGTCCCCAGGGGCTGGTTCACCCCTCCACTTT. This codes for CASSLSPGAGSPLHF.

The CDR3 DNA sequence: TGTGCCAGCAGCGTAGGCGGGATGAACACTGAAGCTTTCTTT. Translating gives CASSVGGMNTEAFF. The chain carries TRBV9 and TRBJ1-1; no definite D call. The germline gives CDR1 SGDLS, CDR2 YYNGEE. The CDR3 loop spans 14 amino acids. Trimming cost V 0 bases and J 0 bases, with 6 bases left between them.

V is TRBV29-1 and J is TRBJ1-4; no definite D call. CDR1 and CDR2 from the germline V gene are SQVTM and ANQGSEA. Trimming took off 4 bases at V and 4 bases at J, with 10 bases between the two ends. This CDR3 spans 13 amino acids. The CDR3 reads CSVGRAGNEKLFF. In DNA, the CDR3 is TGCAGCGTTGGAAGGGCGGGTAATGAAAAACTGTTTTTT.

The CDR3 loop is CASSPVGQGWNTEAFF. Here the CDR3 DNA reads TGTGCCAGCAGCCCAGTAGGACAGGGGTGGAACACTGAAGCTTTCTTT. This chain links TRBV7-9 with TRBJ1-1; 9 nucleotides agree with TRBD1. Unmatched junction bases numbered 8, after V lost 5 bases and J lost 1 base. CDR1 and CDR2 (germline): SEHNR, FQNEAQ (reference sequence). This CDR3 spans 16 amino acids. Full variable domain (rest looked up from reference TRBV7-9 and TRBJ1-1): DTGVSQNPRHKITKRGQNVTFRCDPISEHNRLYWYRQTLGQGPEFLTYFQNEAQLEKSRLLSDRFSAERPKGSFSTLEIQRTEQGDSAMYLCASSPVGQGWNTEAFFGQGTRLTVV.

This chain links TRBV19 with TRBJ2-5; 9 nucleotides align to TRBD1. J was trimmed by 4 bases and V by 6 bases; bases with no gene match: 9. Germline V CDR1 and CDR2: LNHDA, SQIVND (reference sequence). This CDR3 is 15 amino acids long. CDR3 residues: CASSHESTGGETQYF. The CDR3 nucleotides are TGTGCCAGTAGCCATGAGTCGACAGGGGGAGAGACCCAGTACTTC. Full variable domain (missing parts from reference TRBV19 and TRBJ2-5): DGGITQSPKYLFRKEGQNVTLSCEQNLNHDAMYWYRQDPGQGLRLIYYSQIVNDFQKGDIAEGYSVSREKKESFPLTVTSAQKNPTAFYLCASSHESTGGETQYFGPGTRLLVL.

The chain's CDR3 is CASSDTFSYEQYF. The CDR3 DNA sequence: TGTGCCAGCAGCGATACATTCTCCTACGAGCAGTACTTC. The chain has TRBV2 and TRBJ2-7; the D is unclear. The length of the CDR3 is 13 residues. Trimming stripped 6 bases from V and 0 bases from J, with 9 bases between. Germline V lookup: CDR1 SNHLY, CDR2 FYNNEI.

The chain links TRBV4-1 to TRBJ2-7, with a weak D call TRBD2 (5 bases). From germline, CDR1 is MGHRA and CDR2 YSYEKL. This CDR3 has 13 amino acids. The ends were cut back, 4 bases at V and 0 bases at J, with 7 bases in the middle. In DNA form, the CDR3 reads TGCGCCAGCAGCCCGGGAAGCTCCTACGAGCAGTACTTC. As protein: CASSPGSSYEQYF.

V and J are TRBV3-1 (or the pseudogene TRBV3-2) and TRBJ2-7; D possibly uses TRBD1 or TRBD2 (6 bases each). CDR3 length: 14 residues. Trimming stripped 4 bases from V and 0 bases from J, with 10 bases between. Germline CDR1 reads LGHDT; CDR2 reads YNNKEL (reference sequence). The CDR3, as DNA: TGTGCCAGCAGCCGCGGAGGGGGCTCCTACGAGCAGTACTTC. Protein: CASSRGGGSYEQYF.

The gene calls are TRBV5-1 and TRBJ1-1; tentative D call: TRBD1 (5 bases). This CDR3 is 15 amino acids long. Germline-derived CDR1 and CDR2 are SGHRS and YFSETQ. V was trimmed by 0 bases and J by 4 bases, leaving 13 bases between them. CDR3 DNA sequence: TGCGCCAGCAGCTTGGTGACGGCAGGGAGCACTGAAGCTTTCTTT. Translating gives CASSLVTAGSTEAFF.